This TCR beta chain derives from a study of CD8 T cells in ankylosing spondylitis. Trimming removed 0 bases from V and 0 bases from J, with 10 bases in between. CDR1 and CDR2 (germline): SGHRS, YFSETQ. The CDR3 has 16 amino acids. This clonotype has a count of ten or more. Its matching antigen is unknown. Study results and limitations: Significantly higher representation of disease-linked clones was reported for matched ankylosing spondylitis synovial fluid. A subset of motif variants has previously been described in the synovial fluid and blood of reactive arthritis. Disease-linked clones bore a CD8+ phenotype and were relatively rare in peripheral blood. Characteristic of ankylosing spondylitis blood, it appeared, was a TCR beta motif comprising roughly eight highly homologous variants.

The TCR beta libraries were generated through quantitative 5'-RACE incorporating molecular barcodes. Using its own MiXCR run on the 5' RACE reads, TCRdb lists one record per CDR3 protein. The table has approximately 520,000 distinct CDR3 sequences, about 5.4% seen once. Sequencing input: blood, either unsorted or a sorted T cell fraction (not recorded which). The rearrangement uses TRBV5-1 and TRBJ2-1; tentative D call: TRBD2 (5 bases). The sequence derives from a male donor with ankylosing spondylitis. CDR3 coding DNA: TGCGCCAGCAGCTTGGTCCCGGAGGCCTCCTACAATGAGCAGTTCTTC. This sequence encodes CASSLVPEASYNEQFF.